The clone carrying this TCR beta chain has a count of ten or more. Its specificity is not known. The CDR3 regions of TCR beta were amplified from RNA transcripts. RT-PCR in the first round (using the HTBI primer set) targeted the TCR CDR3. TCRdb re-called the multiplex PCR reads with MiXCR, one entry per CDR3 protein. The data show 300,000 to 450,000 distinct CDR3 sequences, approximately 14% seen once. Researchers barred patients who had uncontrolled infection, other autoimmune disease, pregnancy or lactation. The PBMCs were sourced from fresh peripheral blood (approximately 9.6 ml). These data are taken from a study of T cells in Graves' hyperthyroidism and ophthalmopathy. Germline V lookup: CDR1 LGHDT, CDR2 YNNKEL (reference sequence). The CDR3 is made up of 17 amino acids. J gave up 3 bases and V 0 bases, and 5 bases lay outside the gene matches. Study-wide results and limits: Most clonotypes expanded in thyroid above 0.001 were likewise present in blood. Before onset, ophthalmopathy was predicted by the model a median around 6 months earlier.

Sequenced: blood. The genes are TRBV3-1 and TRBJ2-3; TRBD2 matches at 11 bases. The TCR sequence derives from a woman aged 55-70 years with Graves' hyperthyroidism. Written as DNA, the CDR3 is TGTGCCAGCAGCCAAGATCCCCTAGCGGGAGGTACAGATACGCAGTATTTT. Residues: CASSQDPLAGGTDTQYF.